This T cell receptor (beta chain) was sequenced in a study of shared clonotypes between healthy human individuals. This CDR3 spans 15 amino acids. The V gene lost 5 bases and the J gene lost 4 bases, with 17 bases spanning the gap. The germline V gene encodes CDR1 LGHNT and CDR2 FRNRAP. Donors were healthy HIV-negative adults without recently reported acute infections or vaccinations. In the study's own analysis: Filtering differed since immunoSEQ provided only junctions, with no quality scores. Clones were read by immunoSEQ multiplex PCR, and TCRdb kept only the in-frame ones, dropping some. The V and J calls and clone size were taken over from that table, and D and trimming were inferred from the DNA. The sample records 450,000 to 500,000 clones, 81% being singletons. This clone was detected a few times.

The TCR was taken from a woman aged 40 to 49 in good health. Some clones in this sample may be carry-over from other donors' samples. The material sequenced was PBMCs. The chain uses TRBV12-5 and TRBJ1-1; TRBD1 is a possible D gene (5 bases). The CDR3 DNA reads TGTGCTAGTGGTCCACCGGGCAGGGAGGTCACTGAAGCTTTCTTT. Its protein product is CASGPPGREVTEAFF.